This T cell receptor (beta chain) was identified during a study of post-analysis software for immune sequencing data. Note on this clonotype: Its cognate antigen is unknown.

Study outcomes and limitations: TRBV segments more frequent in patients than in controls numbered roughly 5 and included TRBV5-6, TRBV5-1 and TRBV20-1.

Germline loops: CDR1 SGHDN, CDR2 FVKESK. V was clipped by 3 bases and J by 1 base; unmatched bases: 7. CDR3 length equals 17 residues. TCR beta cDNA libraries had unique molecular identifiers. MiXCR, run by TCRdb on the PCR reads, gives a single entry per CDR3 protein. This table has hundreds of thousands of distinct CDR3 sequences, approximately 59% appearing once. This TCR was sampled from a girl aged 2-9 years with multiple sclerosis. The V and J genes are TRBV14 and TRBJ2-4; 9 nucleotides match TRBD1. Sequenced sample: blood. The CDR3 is CASSHAGQGAAKNIQYF. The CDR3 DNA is TGTGCCAGCAGCCACGCGGGACAGGGTGCCGCCAAAAACATTCAGTACTTC.